Listed below are T cell receptor beta chains from one sample, sequenced in a study of beta chain features in type 1 diabetes. Sequencing was performed with immunoSEQ multiplex PCR; in TCRdb, only in-frame clones are kept and a portion is missing. The table lists hundreds of thousands of clones, 13% to 15% of them singletons. Specimen: naive CD4+ T cells from blood. The receptors were gathered from a young man with type 1 diabetes. The CDR3 runs from the conserved cysteine through the conserved F or W.

len: 16
j_gene: TRBJ2-1
v_gene: TRBV18
CDR3aa: CASSPGTGGRMNEQFF

len: 20
j_gene: TRBJ2-6
v_gene: TRBV21-1
CDR3aa: CASSKTPGQGESSGANVLTF

len: 15
j_gene: TRBJ1-5
v_gene: TRBV18
CDR3aa: CASSPSRQGGQPQHF

len: 15
j_gene: TRBJ2-7
v_gene: TRBV28
CDR3aa: CASTSSRGGSYEQYF

len: 15
j_gene: TRBJ1-1
v_gene: TRBV19
CDR3aa: CASSPYRAGNTEAFF

len: 12
j_gene: TRBJ1-2
v_gene: TRBV28
CDR3aa: CASTSPGTSYTF

len: 13
j_gene: TRBJ2-7
v_gene: TRBV9
CDR3aa: CASSVDFSYEQYF

len: 16
j_gene: TRBJ1-2
v_gene: TRBV5-4
CDR3aa: CASIDPRDRGNYGYTF

len: 14
j_gene: TRBJ1-2
v_gene: TRBV28
CDR3aa: CASSLSAGNYGYTF

len: 17
j_gene: TRBJ2-7
v_gene: TRBV4-2
CDR3aa: CASSPKIIGEGLDEQYF

len: 15
j_gene: TRBJ2-2
v_gene: TRBV29-1
CDR3aa: CSVEGDRSYAGELFF

len: 13
j_gene: TRBJ1-4
v_gene: TRBV29-1
CDR3aa: CSVSGSGDEKLFF

len: 14
j_gene: TRBJ2-1
v_gene: TRBV28
CDR3aa: CASRSSGSLNEQFF

len: 18
j_gene: TRBJ1-5
v_gene: TRBV7-8
CDR3aa: CASSPTSSAPISNQPQHF

len: 15
j_gene: TRBJ2-5
v_gene: TRBV7-9
CDR3aa: CASSFRPGGQETQYF

len: 16
j_gene: TRBJ2-1
v_gene: TRBV6-5
CDR3aa: CASSYVRASGSNEQFF

len: 14
j_gene: TRBJ2-7
v_gene: TRBV5-1
CDR3aa: CASSLGGEIQEQYF

len: 13
j_gene: TRBJ2-1
v_gene: TRBV29-1
CDR3aa: CSVEGQEGNEQFF

len: 15
j_gene: TRBJ2-5
v_gene: TRBV28
CDR3aa: CASHSGSARRETQYF

len: 13
j_gene: TRBJ1-1
v_gene: TRBV29-1
CDR3aa: CSVVTQANTEAFF

len: 16
j_gene: TRBJ2-1
v_gene: TRBV25-1
CDR3aa: CASRSDRADNYNEQFF

len: 15
j_gene: TRBJ2-7
v_gene: TRBV25-1
CDR3aa: CASSEAGLAGNEQYF

len: 14
j_gene: TRBJ1-4
v_gene: TRBV7-2
CDR3aa: CASSLTGSGEKLFF

len: 15
j_gene: TRBJ2-7
v_gene: TRBV28
CDR3aa: CASSLTSGSAYEQYF

len: 13
j_gene: TRBJ1-1
v_gene: TRBV7-9
CDR3aa: CASSLQGQGATFF

len: 15
j_gene: TRBJ2-3
v_gene: TRBV2
CDR3aa: CASTWDRVGTDTQYF

len: 15
j_gene: TRBJ2-6
v_gene: TRBV7-2
CDR3aa: CASSSMRSGANVLTF

len: 13
j_gene: TRBJ1-1
v_gene: TRBV2
CDR3aa: CASTTGPNTEAFF

len: 11
j_gene: TRBJ2-7
v_gene: TRBV20-1
CDR3aa: CSASQHYEQYF

len: 17
j_gene: TRBJ1-5
v_gene: TRBV5-8
CDR3aa: CASSLGRGGYSNQPQHF

len: 15
j_gene: TRBJ2-7
v_gene: TRBV4-2
CDR3aa: CASSQHGGQLYEQYF

len: 13
j_gene: TRBJ1-2
v_gene: TRBV14
CDR3aa: CASSQGREHGYTF

len: 17
j_gene: TRBJ2-5
v_gene: TRBV5-1
CDR3aa: CASSLGTSWRGQETQYF

len: 12
j_gene: TRBJ2-5
v_gene: TRBV29-1
CDR3aa: CSMTGGQETQYF

len: 15
j_gene: TRBJ2-1
v_gene: TRBV30
CDR3aa: CAWSTLAGVNGEQFF

len: 14
j_gene: TRBJ2-1
v_gene: TRBV29-1
CDR3aa: CSAGQGAMNNEQFF

len: 15
j_gene: TRBJ2-5
v_gene: TRBV7-2
CDR3aa: CASSLNDGEGETQYF

len: 15
j_gene: TRBJ2-3
v_gene: TRBV2
CDR3aa: CASSPSGGARDTQYF

len: 13
j_gene: TRBJ1-5
v_gene: TRBV6-1
CDR3aa: CASSGDSNQPQHF

len: 16
j_gene: TRBJ2-3
v_gene: TRBV15
CDR3aa: CATSRESSGGTDTQYF

len: 14
j_gene: TRBJ2-3
v_gene: TRBV29-1
CDR3aa: CSVQAGSSTDTQYF

len: 14
j_gene: TRBJ2-3
v_gene: TRBV19
CDR3aa: CASAMRERADTQYF

len: 14
j_gene: TRBJ2-3
v_gene: TRBV2
CDR3aa: CASSVGGGPDTQYF

len: 14
j_gene: TRBJ2-2
v_gene: TRBV9
CDR3aa: CATGTSSNTGELFF

len: 15
j_gene: TRBJ2-7
v_gene: TRBV2
CDR3aa: CASRMSRSTGSEQYF

len: 18
j_gene: TRBJ2-6
v_gene: TRBV7-2
CDR3aa: CASSLGRRGGTGANVLTF

len: 15
j_gene: TRBJ2-3
v_gene: TRBV18
CDR3aa: CASSPPRASTDTQYF

len: 15
j_gene: TRBJ1-4
v_gene: TRBV7-6
CDR3aa: CASSKGQGSGEKLFF

len: 13
j_gene: TRBJ2-5
v_gene: TRBV5-1
CDR3aa: CASSIGVGETQYF

len: 15
j_gene: TRBJ2-1
v_gene: TRBV2
CDR3aa: CASSEWGSGGSGQFF

len: 14
j_gene: TRBJ2-1
v_gene: TRBV13
CDR3aa: CASSLSGRNNEQFF

len: 15
j_gene: TRBJ2-1
v_gene: TRBV9
CDR3aa: CASSVGQGAYNEQFF

len: 15
j_gene: TRBJ2-2
v_gene: TRBV9
CDR3aa: CASSPGTGVAGELFF

len: 12
j_gene: TRBJ2-1
v_gene: TRBV28
CDR3aa: CASSSGGNEQFF

len: 13
j_gene: TRBJ2-5
v_gene: TRBV7-2
CDR3aa: CASSQAPKETQYF

len: 17
j_gene: TRBJ2-1
v_gene: TRBV5-4
CDR3aa: CASSFPRGSGRAHEQFF

len: 13
j_gene: TRBJ2-1
v_gene: TRBV28
CDR3aa: CASGRYSYNEQFF

len: 11
j_gene: TRBJ2-3
v_gene: TRBV20-1
CDR3aa: CSALRGDTQYF